This entry concerns a single T cell receptor (beta chain). Its antigen is still unknown. Qualities for individual bases were not recorded, and no much larger clone is one base off. Receptor amplification or capture employed multiplex PCR. The sequencer listed for this sample is Illumina HiSeq 4000. CDR3 regions were amplified by Arm-PCR with iRepertoire HTBI primers to construct TCR beta libraries. Before sequencing, the PCR products underwent gel purification. The paper's processing steps were these. A total of roughly 58 TRBV and approximately 13 TRBJ segments were identified across samples and were used for gene usage analysis of CDR3 amino acid clonotypes. COPE and FqMerger were used to merge the filtered high-quality paired reads into contigs. BLAST was used to align contigs to IMGT TRBV, TRBD and TRBJ reference genes, with CDR3 defined following IMGT. Highly expanded clones were defined as clonotypes with a frequency above 0.1%. Shannon entropy served as the measure of repertoire diversity, while the Gini coefficient captured V-J evenness. Clonotypes shared by more than one individual were considered public. TCRdb took the public reads, trimmed them with fastp at Q25, ran MiXCR for clone calling and kept in-frame beta chains. Each CDR3 protein appears once, grouped with its most common genes and DNA. TCRdb, rather than the study authors, made the V and J calls. This sample lists 600,000 to 800,000 distinct CDR3 sequences; approximately 29% were detected once. The top ten clonotypes cover around 42% of the sample.

This entry is derived from a study of regulatory T cells in long-lasting Graves disease (dated by TCRdb to about 2021). The study in broad terms: To count as having persistent Graves' disease, a patient had to have received antithyroid drug treatment for over 5 years with TSH receptor autoantibodies remaining persistently positive. This study used TCR sequencing and RNA sequencing of peripheral blood to compare persistent Graves' disease patients against newly diagnosed Graves' disease patients. The study took place in China and was registered as a clinical trial. A total of about 35 samples underwent TCR sequencing, from some 13 patients with persistent Graves' disease and approximately 20 patients with newly diagnosed Graves' disease. Antithyroid drugs had been taken for about 10.3 years on average by persistent Graves' disease patients in the clinical cohort.

What the research found in general, with its limitations: Peripheral blood alone was examined, since thyroid tissue, which constituted the primary lesion, could not be accessed. Persistent patients shared more public clonotypes among themselves (around 3,000) than newly diagnosed patients did (over 950). Sequencing and analysis were restricted to the TCR beta chain. Persistent Graves' disease patients showed lower TCR Shannon entropy and fewer highly expanded clones than newly diagnosed patients, suggesting clonal expansion. As a limitation, the authors acknowledged that the small sample size may reduce accuracy. Persistent disease showed preferential use of TRBV28, TRBJ1-2 and TRBJ2-5, whereas newly diagnosed disease favored TRBV20-1 and TRBJ2-1.

The label giving this sample's time point can be read as: persistent/refractory GD, antithyroid drugs over 5 years with positive TRAb. For both TCR sequencing and RNA sequencing, RNA was extracted from PBMCs in TRIzol. Graves' disease was diagnosed according to American Thyroid Association guidelines. Patients for the study were recruited at an endocrinology department in Xi'an, China. Each patient gave roughly 10 milliliters of peripheral blood, collected in an EDTA anticoagulant tube. Ficoll Paque Plus density gradient separation was used to isolate PBMCs, and no additional T cell sorting was done. An Agilent 2100 Bioanalyzer and agarose gel were used to assess RNA quality, and a NanoDrop 2000 was used to measure RNA concentration. The cysteine opens and the phenylalanine closes a CDR3 of 14 amino acids. Only the CDR3 DNA stays, 42 bases, in frame from base 1. The germline V gene encodes CDR1 MNHNS and CDR2 SASEGT. The V and J ends are trimmed by 5 bases and 3 bases, leaving 13 bases between them.

The sequence joins TRBV6-1 to TRBJ1-2; the D gene is perhaps TRBD1, on 6 matching bases. The sequence was obtained from a female donor with Graves disease. Sequencing was performed on peripheral blood mononuclear cells (PBMCs), taken when the disease was refractory, from a patient treated with antithyroid drugs. Read as DNA, the sequence is TGTGCCAGCAGTACCCAACAGGGTGACTATGGCTACACCTTC. Its product reads: CASSTQQGDYGYTF.